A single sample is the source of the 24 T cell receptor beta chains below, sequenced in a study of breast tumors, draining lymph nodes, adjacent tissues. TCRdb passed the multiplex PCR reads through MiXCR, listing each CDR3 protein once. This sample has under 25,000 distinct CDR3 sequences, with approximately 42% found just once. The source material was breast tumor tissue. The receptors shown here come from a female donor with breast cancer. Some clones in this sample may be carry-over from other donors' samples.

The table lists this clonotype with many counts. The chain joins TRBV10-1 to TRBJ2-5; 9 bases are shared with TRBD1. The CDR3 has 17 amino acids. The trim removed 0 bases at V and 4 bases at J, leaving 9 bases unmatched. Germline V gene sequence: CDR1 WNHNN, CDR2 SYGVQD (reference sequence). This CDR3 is CASSESLQGAVGETQYF. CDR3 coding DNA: TGCGCCAGCAGTGAGTCATTACAGGGGGCGGTGGGAGAGACCCAGTACTTC.

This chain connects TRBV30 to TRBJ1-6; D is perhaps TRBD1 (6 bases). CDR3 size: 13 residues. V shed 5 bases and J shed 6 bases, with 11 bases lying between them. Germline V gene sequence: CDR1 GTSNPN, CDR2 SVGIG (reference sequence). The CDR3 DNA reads TGTGCCTGGCAAACAGGGCTTAATTCACCCCTCCACTTT. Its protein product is CAWQTGLNSPLHF.

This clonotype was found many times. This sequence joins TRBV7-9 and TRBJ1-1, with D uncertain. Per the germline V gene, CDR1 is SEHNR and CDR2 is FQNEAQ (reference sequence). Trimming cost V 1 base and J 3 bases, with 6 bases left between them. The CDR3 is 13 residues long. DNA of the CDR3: TGTGCCAGCAGCTTAGATGCGGACACTGAAGCTTTCTTT. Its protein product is CASSLDADTEAFF.

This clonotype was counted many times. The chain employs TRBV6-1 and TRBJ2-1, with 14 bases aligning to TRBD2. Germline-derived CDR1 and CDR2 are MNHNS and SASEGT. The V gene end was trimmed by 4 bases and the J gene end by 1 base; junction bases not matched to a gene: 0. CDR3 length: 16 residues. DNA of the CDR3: TGTGCCAGCAGTGGGACTAGCGGGAGGTCCTACAATGAGCAGTTCTTC. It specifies CASSGTSGRSYNEQFF.

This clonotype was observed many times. This CDR3 reads CASRDQTSGRAEQFF. CDR3 nucleotides: TGTGCCAGCAGGGACCAGACTAGCGGGAGGGCTGAGCAGTTCTTC. J is TRBJ2-1 and V is TRBV6-1, with 14 nucleotides matching TRBD2. V shed 6 bases and J 9 bases; nucleotides not matched to a gene: 7. CDR3 length: 15 residues. Germline V CDR1 and CDR2: MNHNS, SASEGT.

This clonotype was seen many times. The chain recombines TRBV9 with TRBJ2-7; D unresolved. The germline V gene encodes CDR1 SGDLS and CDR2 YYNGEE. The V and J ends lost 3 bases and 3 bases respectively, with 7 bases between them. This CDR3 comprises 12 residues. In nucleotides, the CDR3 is TGTGCCAGCAGCGCAACAGACTACGAGCAGTACTTC. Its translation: CASSATDYEQYF.

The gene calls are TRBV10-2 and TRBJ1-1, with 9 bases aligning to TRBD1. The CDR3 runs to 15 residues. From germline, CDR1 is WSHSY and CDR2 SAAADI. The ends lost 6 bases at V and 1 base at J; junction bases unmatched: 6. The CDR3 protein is CASRGQGGTNTEAFF. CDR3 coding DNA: TGCGCCAGCAGGGGACAGGGAGGTACGAACACTGAAGCTTTCTTT.

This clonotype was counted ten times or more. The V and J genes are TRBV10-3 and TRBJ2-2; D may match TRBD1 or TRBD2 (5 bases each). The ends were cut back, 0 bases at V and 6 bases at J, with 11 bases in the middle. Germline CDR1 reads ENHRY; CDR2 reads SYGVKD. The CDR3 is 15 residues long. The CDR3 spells CAISESPGLPGELFF. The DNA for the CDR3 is TGTGCCATCAGTGAGTCCCCGGGGCTTCCCGGGGAGCTGTTTTTT.

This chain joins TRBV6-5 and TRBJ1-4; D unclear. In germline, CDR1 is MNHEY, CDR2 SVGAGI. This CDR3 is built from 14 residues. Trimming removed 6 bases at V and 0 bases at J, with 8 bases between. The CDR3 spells CASRQIATNEKLFF. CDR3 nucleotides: TGTGCCAGCAGGCAGATTGCAACTAATGAAAAACTGTTTTTT.

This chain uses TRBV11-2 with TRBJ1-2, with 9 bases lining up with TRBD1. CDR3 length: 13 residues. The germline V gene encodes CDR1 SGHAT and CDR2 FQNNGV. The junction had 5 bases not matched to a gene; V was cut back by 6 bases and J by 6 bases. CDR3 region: CASSLQGADGYTF. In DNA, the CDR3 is TGTGCCAGCAGTTTACAGGGGGCGGATGGCTACACCTTC.

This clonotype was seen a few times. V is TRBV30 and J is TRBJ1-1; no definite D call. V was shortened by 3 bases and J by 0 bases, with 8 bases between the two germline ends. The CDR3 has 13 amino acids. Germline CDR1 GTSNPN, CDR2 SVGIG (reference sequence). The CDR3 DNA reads TGTGCCTGGAGCGTCTATGTGAACACTGAAGCTTTCTTT. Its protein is CAWSVYVNTEAFF.

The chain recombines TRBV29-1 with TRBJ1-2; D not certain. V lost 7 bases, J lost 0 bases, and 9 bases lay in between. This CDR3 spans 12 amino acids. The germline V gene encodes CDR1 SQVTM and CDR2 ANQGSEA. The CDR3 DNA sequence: TGCAGCGCCTCCGGGGCTAACTATGGCTACACCTTC. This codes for CSASGANYGYTF.

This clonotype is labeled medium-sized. The DNA for the CDR3 is TGCAGTGCTAAAACCGGGACAGGGGCCACAGATACGCAGTATTTT. It encodes CSAKTGTGATDTQYF. This chain uses TRBV20-1 with TRBJ2-3; 10 bases map to TRBD1. The CDR3 sequence is 15 residues long. J was trimmed by 2 bases and V by 4 bases; bases with no gene match: 6. CDR1 is DFQATT and CDR2 is SNEGSKA in the germline V gene (reference sequence).

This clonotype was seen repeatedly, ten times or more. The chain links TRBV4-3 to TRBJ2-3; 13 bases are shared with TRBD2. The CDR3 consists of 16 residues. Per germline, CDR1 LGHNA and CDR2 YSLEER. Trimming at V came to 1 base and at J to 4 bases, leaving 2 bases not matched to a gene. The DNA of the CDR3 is TGCGCCAGCAGCCAAGTTACTAGCGGGAGGGCAGATACGCAGTATTTT. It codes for CASSQVTSGRADTQYF.

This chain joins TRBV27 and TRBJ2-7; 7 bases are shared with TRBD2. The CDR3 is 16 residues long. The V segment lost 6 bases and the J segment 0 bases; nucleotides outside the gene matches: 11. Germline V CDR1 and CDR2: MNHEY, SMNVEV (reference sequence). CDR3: CASSRTGGGSSYEQYF. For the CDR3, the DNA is TGTGCCAGCAGCCGGACTGGCGGGGGTAGCTCCTACGAGCAGTACTTC.

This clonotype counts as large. In nucleotides, the CDR3 is TGCAGTGTCGTGACAGCTTATAGCAATCAGCCCCAGCATTTT. This sequence encodes CSVVTAYSNQPQHF. The genes are TRBV20-1 and TRBJ1-5; tentatively, D is TRBD1 (5 bases). There are 14 residues in the CDR3. In germline, CDR1 is DFQATT, CDR2 SNEGSKA (reference sequence). Trimming left V 7 bases short and J 0 bases short, with 13 bases between.

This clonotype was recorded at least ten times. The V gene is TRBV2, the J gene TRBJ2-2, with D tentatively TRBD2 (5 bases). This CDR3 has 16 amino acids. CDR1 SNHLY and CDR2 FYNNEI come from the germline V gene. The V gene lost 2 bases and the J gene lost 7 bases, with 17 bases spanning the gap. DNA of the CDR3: TGTGCCAGCAGTGAAATAACCCGCTTGGAGGTCGGGGAGCTGTTTTTT. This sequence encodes CASSEITRLEVGELFF.

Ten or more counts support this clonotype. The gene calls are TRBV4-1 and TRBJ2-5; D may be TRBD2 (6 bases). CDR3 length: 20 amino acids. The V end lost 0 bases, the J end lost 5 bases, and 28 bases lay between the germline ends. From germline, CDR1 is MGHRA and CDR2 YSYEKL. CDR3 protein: CASSQEAYWGDPLRRETQYF. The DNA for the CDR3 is TGCGCCAGCAGCCAAGAAGCTTACTGGGGGGACCCCCTGAGGAGGGAGACCCAGTACTTC.

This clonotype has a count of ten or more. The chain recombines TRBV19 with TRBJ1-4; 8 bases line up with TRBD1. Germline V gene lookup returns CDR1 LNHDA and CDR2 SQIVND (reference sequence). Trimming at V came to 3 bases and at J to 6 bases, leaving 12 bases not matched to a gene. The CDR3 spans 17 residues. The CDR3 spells CASSIGTGYAGDEKLFF. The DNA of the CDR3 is TGTGCCAGTAGTATCGGGACAGGATACGCGGGTGATGAAAAACTGTTTTTT.

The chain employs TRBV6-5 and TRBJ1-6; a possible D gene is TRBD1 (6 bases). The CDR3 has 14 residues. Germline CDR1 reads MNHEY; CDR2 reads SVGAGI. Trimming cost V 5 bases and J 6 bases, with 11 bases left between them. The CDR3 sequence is CASSHRDGNSPLHF. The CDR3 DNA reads TGTGCCAGCAGTCACAGGGACGGTAATTCACCCCTCCACTTT.

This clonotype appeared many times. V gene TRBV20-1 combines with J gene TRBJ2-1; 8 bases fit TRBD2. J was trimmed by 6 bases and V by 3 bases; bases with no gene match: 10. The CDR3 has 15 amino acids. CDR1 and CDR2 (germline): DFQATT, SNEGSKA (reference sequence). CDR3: CSASYRPGGLNEQFF. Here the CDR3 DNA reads TGCAGTGCTAGCTACCGCCCGGGAGGGCTCAATGAGCAGTTCTTC.

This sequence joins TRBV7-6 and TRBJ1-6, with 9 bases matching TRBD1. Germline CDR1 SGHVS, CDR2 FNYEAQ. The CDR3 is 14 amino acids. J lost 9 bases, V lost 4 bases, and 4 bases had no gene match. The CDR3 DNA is TGTGCCAGCAGCTCGGGACAGGGTGGTTCACCCCTCCACTTT. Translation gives CASSSGQGGSPLHF.

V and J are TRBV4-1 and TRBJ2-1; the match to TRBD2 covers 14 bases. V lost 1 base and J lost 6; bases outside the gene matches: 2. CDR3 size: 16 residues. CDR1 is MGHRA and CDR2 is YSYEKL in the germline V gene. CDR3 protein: CASSQVGTSGSNEQFF. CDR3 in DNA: TGCGCCAGCAGCCAAGTCGGGACTAGCGGGAGCAATGAGCAGTTCTTC.

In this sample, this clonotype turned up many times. The CDR3 region is CAWSGLPSGSEEQFF. The DNA for the CDR3 is TGTGCCTGGAGTGGCCTCCCTAGCGGGAGCGAGGAGCAGTTCTTC. V usage is TRBV30 and J usage is TRBJ2-1; 10 nucleotides agree with TRBD2. Germline V gives CDR1 GTSNPN, CDR2 SVGIG (reference sequence). The CDR3 totals 15 residues. V lost 1 base and J lost 10; bases outside the gene matches: 10. Full variable domain (outside the CDR3, taken from reference TRBV30 and TRBJ2-1): SQTIHQWPATLVQPVGSPLSLECTVEGTSNPNLYWYRQAAGRGLQLLFYSVGIGQISSEVPQNLSASRPQDRQFILSSKKLLLSDSGFYLCAWSGLPSGSEEQFFGPGTRLTVL.